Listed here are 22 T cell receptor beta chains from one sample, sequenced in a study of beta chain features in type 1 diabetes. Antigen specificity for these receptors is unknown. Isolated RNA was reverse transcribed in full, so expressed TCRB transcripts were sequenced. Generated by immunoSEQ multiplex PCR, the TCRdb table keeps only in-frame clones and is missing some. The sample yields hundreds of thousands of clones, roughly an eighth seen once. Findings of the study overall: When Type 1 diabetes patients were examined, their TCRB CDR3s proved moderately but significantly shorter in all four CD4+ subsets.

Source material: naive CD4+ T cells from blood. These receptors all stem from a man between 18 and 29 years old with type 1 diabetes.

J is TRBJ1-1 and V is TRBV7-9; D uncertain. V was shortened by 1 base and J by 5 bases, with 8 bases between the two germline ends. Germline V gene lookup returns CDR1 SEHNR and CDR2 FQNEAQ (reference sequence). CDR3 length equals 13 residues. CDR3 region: CASSLESGTEAFF. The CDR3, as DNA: TGTGCCAGCAGCTTAGAATCGGGGACTGAAGCTTTCTTT.

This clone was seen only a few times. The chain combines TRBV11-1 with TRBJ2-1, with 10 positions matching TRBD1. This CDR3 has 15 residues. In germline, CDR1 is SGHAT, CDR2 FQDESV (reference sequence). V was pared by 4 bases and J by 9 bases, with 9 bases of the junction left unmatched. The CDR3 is CASSSRQGANVEQFF. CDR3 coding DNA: TGTGCCAGCAGCTCAAGACAGGGGGCAAATGTTGAGCAGTTCTTC.

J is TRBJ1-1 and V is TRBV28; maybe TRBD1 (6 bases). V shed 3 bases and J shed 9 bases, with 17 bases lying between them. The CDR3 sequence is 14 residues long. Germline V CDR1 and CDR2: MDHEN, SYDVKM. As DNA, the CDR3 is TGTGCCAGCAGTTTTTCAGATCCCGGGACAAAAGCTTTCTTT. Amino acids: CASSFSDPGTKAFF. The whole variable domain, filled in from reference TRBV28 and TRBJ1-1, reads DVKVTQSSRYLVKRTGEKVFLECVQDMDHENMFWYRQDPGLGLRLIYFSYDVKMKEKGDIPEGYSVSREKKERFSLILESASTNQTSMYLCASSFSDPGTKAFFGQGTRLTVV.

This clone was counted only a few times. The CDR3 bases are TGTGCCAGCAGTTTTCTAAGGGATCAGCCCCAGCATTTT. This encodes CASSFLRDQPQHF. The rearrangement joins TRBV27 to TRBJ1-5; D is uncertain. CDR1 and CDR2 from the germline V gene are MNHEY and SMNVEV (reference sequence). The CDR3 runs 13 residues. Trimming removed 3 bases from V and 5 bases from J, with 8 bases in between.

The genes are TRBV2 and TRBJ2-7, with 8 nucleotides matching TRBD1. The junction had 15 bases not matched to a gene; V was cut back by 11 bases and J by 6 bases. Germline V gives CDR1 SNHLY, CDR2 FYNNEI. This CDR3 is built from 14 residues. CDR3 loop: CAGGGETGAREQYF. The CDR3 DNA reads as TGTGCCGGTGGCGGTGAGACAGGGGCCCGCGAGCAGTACTTC. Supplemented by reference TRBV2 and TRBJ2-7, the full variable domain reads EPEVTQTPSHQVTQMGQEVILRCVPISNHLYFYWYRQILGQKVEFLVSFYNNEISEKSEIFDDQFSVERPDGSNFTLKIRSTKLEDSAMYFCAGGGETGAREQYFGPGTRLTVT.

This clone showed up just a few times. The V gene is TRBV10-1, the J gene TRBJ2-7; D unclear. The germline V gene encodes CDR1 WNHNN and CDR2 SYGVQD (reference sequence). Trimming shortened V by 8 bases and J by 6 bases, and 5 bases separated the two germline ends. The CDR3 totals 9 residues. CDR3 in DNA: TGCGCCAGCCCCCGCGAGCAGTACTTC. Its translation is CASPREQYF.

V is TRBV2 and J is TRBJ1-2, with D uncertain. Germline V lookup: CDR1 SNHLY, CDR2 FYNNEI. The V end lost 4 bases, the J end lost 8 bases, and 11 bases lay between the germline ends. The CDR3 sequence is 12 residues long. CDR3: CASSGDDLGYTF. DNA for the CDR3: TGTGCCAGCAGTGGGGATGACCTGGGCTACACCTTC.

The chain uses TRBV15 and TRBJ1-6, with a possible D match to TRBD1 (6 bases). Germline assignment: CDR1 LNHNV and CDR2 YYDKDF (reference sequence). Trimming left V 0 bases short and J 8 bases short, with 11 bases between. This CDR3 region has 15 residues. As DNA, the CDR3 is TGTGCCACCAGCAGAGATTGGCAGGGGCATTCACCCCTCCACTTT. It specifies CATSRDWQGHSPLHF.

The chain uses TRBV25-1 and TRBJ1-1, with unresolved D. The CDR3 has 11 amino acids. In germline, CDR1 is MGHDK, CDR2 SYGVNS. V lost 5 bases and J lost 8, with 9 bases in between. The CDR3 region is CASSSSWEAFF. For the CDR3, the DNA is TGTGCCAGCAGTTCCTCTTGGGAAGCTTTCTTT.

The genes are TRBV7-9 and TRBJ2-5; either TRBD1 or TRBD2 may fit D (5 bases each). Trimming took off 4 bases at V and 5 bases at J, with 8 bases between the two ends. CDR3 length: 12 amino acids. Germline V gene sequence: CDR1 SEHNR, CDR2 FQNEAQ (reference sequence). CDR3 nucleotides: TGTGCCAGCAGCTGGGACGTGGAGACCCAGTACTTC. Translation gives CASSWDVETQYF. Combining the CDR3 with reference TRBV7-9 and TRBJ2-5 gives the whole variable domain DTGVSQNPRHKITKRGQNVTFRCDPISEHNRLYWYRQTLGQGPEFLTYFQNEAQLEKSRLLSDRFSAERPKGSFSTLEIQRTEQGDSAMYLCASSWDVETQYFGPGTRLLVL.

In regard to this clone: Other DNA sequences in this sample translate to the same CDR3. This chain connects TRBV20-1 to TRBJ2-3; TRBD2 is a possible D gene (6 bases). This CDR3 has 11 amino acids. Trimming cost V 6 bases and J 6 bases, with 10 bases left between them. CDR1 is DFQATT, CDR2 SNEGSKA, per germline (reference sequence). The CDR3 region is CSAPTRDTQYF. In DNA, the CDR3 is TGCAGTGCCCCGACTAGGGATACGCAGTATTTT.

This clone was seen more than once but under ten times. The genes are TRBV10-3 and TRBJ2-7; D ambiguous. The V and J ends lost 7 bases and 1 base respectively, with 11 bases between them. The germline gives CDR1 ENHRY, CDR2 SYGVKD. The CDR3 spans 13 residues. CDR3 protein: CAINPGHSYEQYF. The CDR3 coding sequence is TGTGCCATCAATCCGGGCCATTCCTACGAGCAGTACTTC.

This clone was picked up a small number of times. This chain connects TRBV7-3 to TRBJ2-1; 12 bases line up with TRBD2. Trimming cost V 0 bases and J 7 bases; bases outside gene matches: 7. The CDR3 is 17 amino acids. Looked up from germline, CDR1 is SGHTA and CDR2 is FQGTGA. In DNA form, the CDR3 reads TGTGCCAGCAGCTTAACTGGAGGACTAGCGGGGCGAAATGAGCAGTTCTTC. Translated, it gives CASSLTGGLAGRNEQFF.

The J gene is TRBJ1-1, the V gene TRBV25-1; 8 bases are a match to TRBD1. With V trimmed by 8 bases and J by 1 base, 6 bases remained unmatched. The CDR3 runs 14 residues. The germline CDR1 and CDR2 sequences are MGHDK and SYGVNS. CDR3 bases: TGTGCCAGCCTTAGACAGGGGAAGAACACTGAAGCTTTCTTT. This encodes CASLRQGKNTEAFF.

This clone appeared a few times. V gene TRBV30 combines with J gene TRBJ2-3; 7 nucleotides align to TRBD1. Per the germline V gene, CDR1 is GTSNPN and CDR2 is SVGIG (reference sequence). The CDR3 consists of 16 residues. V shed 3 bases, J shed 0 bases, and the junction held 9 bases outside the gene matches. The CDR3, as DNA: TGTGCCTGGAGACTACAGGGGAGAGTTAGCACAGATACGCAGTATTTT. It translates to CAWRLQGRVSTDTQYF.

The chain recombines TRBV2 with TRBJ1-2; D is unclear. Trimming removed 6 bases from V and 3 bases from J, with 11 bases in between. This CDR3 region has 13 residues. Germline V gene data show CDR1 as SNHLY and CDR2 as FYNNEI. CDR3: CASRTFVDYGYTF. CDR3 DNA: TGTGCCAGCAGGACCTTTGTCGACTATGGCTACACCTTC.

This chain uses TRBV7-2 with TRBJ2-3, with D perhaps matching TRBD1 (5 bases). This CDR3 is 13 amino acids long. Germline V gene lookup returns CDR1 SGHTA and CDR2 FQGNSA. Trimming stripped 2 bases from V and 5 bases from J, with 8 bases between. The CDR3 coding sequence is TGTGCCAGCAGCTTACACAGGAAAGATACGCAGTATTTT. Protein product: CASSLHRKDTQYF. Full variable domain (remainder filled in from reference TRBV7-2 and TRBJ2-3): GAGVSQSPSNKVTEKGKDVELRCDPISGHTALYWYRQSLGQGLEFLIYFQGNSAPDKSGLPSDRFSAERTGGSVSTLTIQRTQQEDSAVYLCASSLHRKDTQYFGPGTRLTVL.

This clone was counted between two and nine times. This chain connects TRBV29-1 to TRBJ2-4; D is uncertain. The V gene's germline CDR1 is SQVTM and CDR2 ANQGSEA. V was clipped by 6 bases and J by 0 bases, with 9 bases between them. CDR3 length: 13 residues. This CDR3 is CSVYPLAKNIQYF. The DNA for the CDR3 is TGCAGCGTCTACCCCCTAGCCAAAAACATTCAGTACTTC.

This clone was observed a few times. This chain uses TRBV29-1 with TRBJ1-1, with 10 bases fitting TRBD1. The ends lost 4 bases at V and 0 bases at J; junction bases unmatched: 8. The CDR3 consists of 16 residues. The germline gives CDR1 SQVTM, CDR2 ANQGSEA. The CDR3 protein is CSVGGVGQGMNTEAFF. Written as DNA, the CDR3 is TGCAGCGTTGGAGGGGTGGGACAGGGGATGAACACTGAAGCTTTCTTT.

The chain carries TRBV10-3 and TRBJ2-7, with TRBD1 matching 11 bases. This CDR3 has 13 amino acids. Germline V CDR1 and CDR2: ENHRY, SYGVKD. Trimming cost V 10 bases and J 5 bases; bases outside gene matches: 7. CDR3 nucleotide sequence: TGTGCCACCAGCCCGGGACAGGGGGACGAGCAGTACTTC. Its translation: CATSPGQGDEQYF.

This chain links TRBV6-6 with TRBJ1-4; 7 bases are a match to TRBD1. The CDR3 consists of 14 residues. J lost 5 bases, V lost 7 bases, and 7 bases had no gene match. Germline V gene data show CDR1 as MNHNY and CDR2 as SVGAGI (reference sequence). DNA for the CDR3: TGTGCCAGCAACTTGGGACAGCTGAATGAAAAACTGTTTTTT. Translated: CASNLGQLNEKLFF.

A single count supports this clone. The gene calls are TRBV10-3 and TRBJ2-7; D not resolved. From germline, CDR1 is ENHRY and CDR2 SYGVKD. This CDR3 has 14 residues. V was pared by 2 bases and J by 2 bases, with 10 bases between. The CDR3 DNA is TGTGCCATCAGTGAGATGAACAGACCCTACGAGCAGTACTTC. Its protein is CAISEMNRPYEQYF.